A single sample is the source of the 24 T cell receptor beta chains below, sequenced in a study of T-cell memory formation after mild COVID-19. MiXCR was run by TCRdb on the 5' RACE reads, yielding one entry per CDR3 protein. The sample holds about 360,000 distinct CDR3 sequences, around an eighth seen once. The source material was PBMCs or a T cell subset sorted from them (not recorded which). The origin of the receptors is a man between 18 and 35 years old who had mild COVID-19 (a few samples of this study predate the infection). Cell type and time point are not known.

There are a few counts of this clonotype. The chain is built from TRBV6-9 and TRBJ2-2, with no clear D. CDR3 size: 12 residues. V was cut by 9 bases and J by 6 bases, with 11 bases left in between. Germline V lookup: CDR1 MNHGY, CDR2 SVAAGI. Written as DNA, the CDR3 is TGTGCCAGTTTTTCATGGGCCGGGGAGCTGTTTTTT. Amino acids: CASFSWAGELFF.

This clonotype turned up a few times. The CDR3 protein is CASSQDLTYEQYF. The CDR3 nucleotides read TGTGCCAGCAGCCAAGATCTGACCTACGAGCAGTACTTC. The chain carries TRBV4-2 and TRBJ2-7; no definite D call. The ends were cut back, 0 bases at V and 2 bases at J, with 5 bases in the middle. This CDR3 is 13 amino acids long. CDR1 and CDR2 from the germline V gene are LGHNA and YNFKEQ.

This clonotype was detected a few times. The rearrangement uses TRBV9 and TRBJ2-2, with D unclear. From germline, CDR1 is SGDLS and CDR2 YYNGEE. The V and J ends lost 2 bases and 0 bases respectively, with 8 bases between them. The CDR3 length is 15 residues. CDR3 bases: TGTGCCAGCAGCGTGTCGCTAGCGAACACCGGGGAGCTGTTTTTT. Encoded protein: CASSVSLANTGELFF.

This clonotype occurred a few times. CDR3 protein: CASSLPGGTAGTQYF. The CDR3 DNA sequence: TGCGCCAGCAGCTTGCCGGGGGGGACCGCAGGGACCCAGTACTTC. The V gene is TRBV5-1, the J gene TRBJ2-5, with 8 bases aligning to TRBD2. CDR1 is SGHRS, CDR2 YFSETQ, per germline. This CDR3 comprises 15 residues. After removal of 1 base from V and 7 bases from J, the junction contained 9 bases not matched to a gene.

V and J are TRBV5-1 and TRBJ1-3, with TRBD1 matching 9 bases. The V gene end was trimmed by 3 bases and the J gene end by 0 bases; junction bases not matched to a gene: 7. Germline V gene lookup returns CDR1 SGHRS and CDR2 YFSETQ. There are 17 residues in the CDR3. CDR3 sequence: CASSSTGGYSSGNTIYF. CDR3 coding DNA: TGCGCCAGCAGCTCGACAGGGGGTTACAGCTCTGGAAACACCATATATTTT.

As for this clonotype: A much larger clone is a single base away; this may be a read error. The chain recombines TRBV6-2 or TRBV6-3 with TRBJ2-1; D is ambiguous. V dropped 6 bases and J dropped 1 base, with 1 base sitting between them. Germline loops: CDR1 MNHEY, CDR2 SVGEGT. CDR3 size: 11 residues. Here the CDR3 DNA reads TGTGCCAGCAGATCCTACAATGAGCAGTTCTTC. This encodes CASRSYNEQFF.

In its sample, this clonotype was seen many times. This sequence joins TRBV5-1 and TRBJ2-5, with 8 bases fitting TRBD1. The junction had 2 bases not matched to a gene; V was cut back by 4 bases and J by 3 bases. CDR1 SGHRS and CDR2 YFSETQ come from the germline V gene. The CDR3 runs 13 residues. As DNA, the CDR3 is TGCGCCAGCAGCACGACAGGGGAAGAGACCCAGTACTTC. Its protein is CASSTTGEETQYF.

The rearrangement links TRBV5-6 to TRBJ2-7; the D is unclear. Germline CDR1 is SGHDT and CDR2 is YYEEEE. V dropped 2 bases and J dropped 4 bases, with 7 bases sitting between them. This CDR3 is built from 12 residues. This CDR3 is CASSFRSYEQYV. For the CDR3, the DNA is TGTGCCAGCAGCTTCCGCTCTTACGAGCAGTACGTC.

This clonotype was found a few times. V and J are TRBV19 and TRBJ1-1; D is unclear. This CDR3 comprises 13 residues. The V end lost 3 bases, the J end lost 3 bases, and 8 bases lay between the germline ends. Germline loops: CDR1 LNHDA, CDR2 SQIVND (reference sequence). The CDR3 DNA is TGTGCCAGTAGTATCTCGGCGGACACTGAAGCTTTCTTT. Its translation: CASSISADTEAFF.

The chain has TRBV11-3 and TRBJ2-3; the match to TRBD1 covers 9 bases. CDR3 size: 16 residues. After removal of 4 bases from V and 6 bases from J, the junction contained 11 bases not matched to a gene. The V gene's germline CDR1 is SGHNT and CDR2 YENEEA. The CDR3 is CASSSTGQGDFDTQYF. The CDR3 DNA is TGTGCCAGCAGCTCTACGGGACAGGGAGATTTTGATACGCAGTATTTT.

The J gene is TRBJ2-1, the V gene TRBV7-9, with TRBD2 identical over 9 bases. The trim removed 4 bases at V and 6 bases at J, leaving 10 bases unmatched. This CDR3 comprises 16 residues. Germline V CDR1 and CDR2: SEHNR, FQNEAQ (reference sequence). The CDR3 region has the DNA TGTGCCAGCAGCTCCCTCCCGGCTAGCGGGGTCAATGAGCAGTTCTTC. It encodes CASSSLPASGVNEQFF.

This clonotype was recorded a few times. This chain joins TRBV7-3 and TRBJ1-1; D gene uncertain. Germline V gives CDR1 SGHTA, CDR2 FQGTGA. V was cut by 5 bases and J by 1 base, with 11 bases left in between. The CDR3 has 14 residues. The CDR3 is CASSRAGENTEAFF. In DNA, the CDR3 is TGTGCCAGCAGCCGGGCAGGAGAGAACACTGAAGCTTTCTTT.

This clonotype was found a few times. This chain links TRBV5-1 with TRBJ1-6; D is unclear. Per the germline V gene, CDR1 is SGHRS and CDR2 is YFSETQ. Trimming pared 3 bases from V and 5 bases from J, leaving 6 bases between. The CDR3 is 13 amino acids. The DNA of the CDR3 is TGCGCCAGCAGCTCGGGTAATAATTCACCCCTCCACTTT. Encoded protein: CASSSGNNSPLHF. Filled out from reference TRBV5-1 and TRBJ1-6, the complete variable domain reads KAGVTQTPRYLIKTRGQQVTLSCSPISGHRSVSWYQQTPGQGLQFLFEYFSETQRNKGNFPGRFSGRQFSNSRSEMNVSTLELGDSALYLCASSSGNNSPLHFGNGTRLTVT.

The V and J genes are TRBV7-8 and TRBJ2-5; D is unclear. Germline CDR1 SGHVS, CDR2 FQNEAQ. The ends were cut back, 1 base at V and 5 bases at J, with 17 bases in the middle. This CDR3 is 16 amino acids long. The CDR3 coding sequence is TGTGCCAGCAGCTTAGGCCGACGGACGCCGGGCGAGACCCAGTACTTC. Protein sequence: CASSLGRRTPGETQYF. Drawing the rest from reference TRBV7-8 and TRBJ2-5, the complete variable domain is GAGVSQSPRYKVAKRGQDVALRCDPISGHVSLFWYQQALGQGPEFLTYFQNEAQLDKSGLPSDRFFAERPEGSVSTLKIQRTQQEDSAVYLCASSLGRRTPGETQYFGPGTRLLVL.

This chain connects TRBV10-3 to TRBJ1-2; a weak D match, TRBD1 (5 bases). Germline CDR1 ENHRY, CDR2 SYGVKD. CDR3 length equals 15 residues. Trimming stripped 6 bases from V and 9 bases from J, with 23 bases between. The DNA for the CDR3 is TGTGCCATCAGGGAGATTGGAGTCAGCGAGGGGAGCTACACCTTC. As protein: CAIREIGVSEGSYTF.

This clonotype turned up a few times. This chain joins TRBV7-8 and TRBJ2-7, with D maybe TRBD2 (6 bases). Germline CDR1 reads SGHVS; CDR2 reads FQNEAQ. The CDR3 consists of 19 residues. With 0 bases removed from V and 0 bases from J, the gap between germline ends came to 21 bases. The CDR3 coding sequence is TGTGCCAGCAGCTTAGCCATCGTATTCGGGACTTTAAGCTCCTACGAGCAGTACGTC. It specifies CASSLAIVFGTLSSYEQYV.

This clonotype turned up a few times. The chain recombines TRBV20-1 with TRBJ2-5; TRBD2 is a possible D gene (6 bases). V was pared by 6 bases and J by 4 bases, with 15 bases between. This CDR3 region has 13 residues. Germline V CDR1 and CDR2: DFQATT, SNEGSKA (reference sequence). CDR3 nucleotide sequence: TGCAGTGCAGGCTCTAGCGAGCGAGAGACCCAGTACTTC. Amino acids: CSAGSSERETQYF.

V and J are TRBV9 and TRBJ2-2, with D perhaps TRBD1 (6 bases). Germline V gene sequence: CDR1 SGDLS, CDR2 YYNGEE. The CDR3 extends over 16 amino acids. Between the trimmed V and J ends, which lost 0 bases and 5 bases, there was a span of 14 bases. CDR3 coding DNA: TGTGCCAGCAGCGTAGGCTGGGGGCGCGGGACCGGGGAGCTGTTTTTT. Amino acids: CASSVGWGRGTGELFF.

J is TRBJ2-1 and V is TRBV11-2; TRBD1 agrees at 11 bases. Looked up from germline, CDR1 is SGHAT and CDR2 is FQNNGV. There are 15 residues in the CDR3. With 7 bases clipped from V and 6 bases from J, the junction kept 8 bases outside the gene matches. The CDR3 region is CASNPGQGASNEQFF. In DNA, the CDR3 is TGTGCCAGCAACCCCGGACAGGGGGCGAGCAATGAGCAGTTCTTC.

V usage is TRBV4-1 and J usage is TRBJ2-5; D is uncertain. V lost 7 bases and J 7 bases, leaving 13 bases between the germline ends. The CDR3 covers 12 residues. The germline CDR1 and CDR2 sequences are MGHRA and YSYEKL. In nucleotides, the CDR3 is TGCGCCAGCAAGAGCGAGATAGGGACCCAGTACTTC. Translation: CASKSEIGTQYF.

This clonotype has a handful of counts. This rearrangement joins TRBV7-9 to TRBJ1-4, with 7 bases lining up with TRBD1. This CDR3 is built from 17 residues. V was clipped by 5 bases and J by 3 bases; unmatched bases: 12. CDR1 and CDR2 from the germline V gene are SEHNR and FQNEAQ (reference sequence). CDR3 in amino acids: CASSVDPWDSANEKLFF. The CDR3 DNA follows: TGTGCCAGCAGCGTCGACCCTTGGGACAGTGCTAATGAAAAACTGTTTTTT.

This chain links TRBV7-3 with TRBJ2-1; 10 bases agree with TRBD2. CDR1 and CDR2 (germline): SGHTA, FQGTGA. V lost 5 bases, J lost 4 bases, and 8 bases stayed unmatched. The CDR3 loop spans 16 amino acids. The CDR3 spells CASSGHLAGGYNEQFF. DNA of the CDR3: TGTGCCAGCAGCGGACACTTAGCGGGGGGATACAATGAGCAGTTCTTC.

This clonotype has more than one count but fewer than ten. The CDR3 is CASKQQTSTDTQYF. Here the CDR3 DNA reads TGTGCCAGTAAGCAGCAGACTAGCACAGATACGCAGTATTTT. J is TRBJ2-3 and V is TRBV7-2; the D is unclear. The germline V and J ends were trimmed by 9 bases and 0 bases, with 13 bases remaining between them. Germline loops: CDR1 SGHTA, CDR2 FQGNSA. The CDR3 is 14 amino acids.

This clonotype was detected a few times. The gene calls are TRBV6-6 and TRBJ1-1, with 10 bases identical to TRBD1. The germline V gene has CDR1 MNHNY and CDR2 SVGAGI (reference sequence). The CDR3 totals 17 residues. Trimming at V came to 2 bases and at J to 0 bases, leaving 6 bases not matched to a gene. The DNA for the CDR3 is TGTGCCAGCAGTTACCCGAGAGGGACAGGGGTGAACACTGAAGCTTTCTTT. It specifies CASSYPRGTGVNTEAFF.